This TCR beta chain was recorded in a study of OX40 agonist ivuxolimab in advanced cancers. Notes on the research overall: Ivuxolimab, which targeted the costimulatory receptor OX40 (CD134), was an agonistic, fully human IgG2 monoclonal antibody. The monotherapy dose-escalation portion (N ≈ 52 patients) of the phase I ivuxolimab trial is reported in the paper. The dose-escalation cohort was 80% to 90% male with a mean age of approximately 60 years, ranging from roughly 20 to 80. The purpose of peripheral TCRbeta sequencing was to test whether ivuxolimab changed TCR sequence diversity and led to clonal T-cell expansion. Partial responses occurred in three dose-escalation patients: two with cutaneous melanoma and one with hepatocellular carcinoma. Prior anti-PD-1, anti-PD-L1 or anti-CTLA-4 therapy was permitted, and checkpoint inhibitors had been received by 30% to 40% of dose-escalation patients. Intravenous ivuxolimab was administered to patients every 2 weeks at six dose levels: 0.01, 0.1, 0.3, 1.5, 3 and 10 mg/kg. Of the roughly 52 dose-escalation patients, hepatocellular carcinoma was present in about 20, melanoma in around 15, renal cell carcinoma in 9 and head and neck cancer in 9.

Genomic DNA was isolated from the sorted cells so that the TCRbeta CDR3 region could be sequenced. TCRbeta CDR3 regions were sequenced using the immunoSEQ Assay. TCRdb carries this immuneACCESS record with in-frame sequences only. Its versions omit some clonotypes, under half of them owing to an unresolved V gene in the studies checked, with the rest unexplained. In all, the sample holds tens of thousands of clones, and 70% to 90% of those were seen once. 8.2% of the sample belongs to the ten largest clones. V loses 5 bases, J loses 1 base, and the germline ends lie 14 bases apart. The CDR3, from cysteine to phenylalanine, totals 15 residues. Only CDR3 DNA is held: 45 bases, read in frame from base 1. CDR1 and CDR2, per the germline V gene (reference sequence), are MNHNY and SVGAGI. This clone was found once. The target of this receptor is not known. Base qualities are not recorded, but no much larger clone differs from it by a single base.

Study-wide findings and limitations: Clonal expansion of both CD4+ and CD8+ blood T cells was observed from baseline to week 6 at doses 0.1 to 3.0 mg/kg. In the 0.1-3.0 mg/kg groups, partial responders had among the lowest normalized peripheral clonal expansion, particularly in CD8+ T cells. Low levels of normalized T-cell clonal expansion were also seen in some patients who did not respond. Antigen specificity was not determined for the clonally expanded peripheral T cells. After ivuxolimab, CD8+ T cells had more expanded clones than CD4+ T cells on average.

Patients with autoimmune disease history or receiving systemic immunosuppression were excluded from the trial. Peripheral blood for TCR sequencing was drawn from every dose cohort at baseline, at cycle 4 day 1 and at cycle 7 day 1. The samples were taken from a phase I, first-in-human, multicenter, open-label dose-escalation trial of ivuxolimab. Adults with locally advanced or metastatic head and neck squamous cell, hepatocellular, melanoma or renal cell carcinoma were enrolled in the trial. CD4+ and CD8+ T cells were sorted separately from peripheral blood before TCR sequencing. The sample was CD4+ or CD8+ T cells sorted from blood, taken in a trial of the OX40 agonist ivuxolimab. The source is an adult with an advanced solid tumor such as melanoma, head and neck, liver or kidney cancer. This receptor chain uses TRBV6-6 and TRBJ1-2; TRBD1 could be the D gene, as 6 bases match. The CDR3: CASSQQQGVNYGYTF. The DNA is TGTGCCAGCAGTCAACAACAGGGTGTTAACTATGGCTACACCTTC.